This TCR beta chain comes out of a study of monozygotic twins with inflammatory bowel disease. Notes on this clonotype: Antigen specificity is unknown.

Whole blood that had not undergone T cell sorting provided the isolated total RNA. This CDR3 has 16 amino acids. CDR1 is LGHDT, CDR2 YNNKEL, per germline (reference sequence). TCRdb reanalyzed the 5' RACE reads, giving one entry per CDR3 protein sequence and no DNA. The listing records some 210,000 distinct CDR3 sequences. Study results and limitations: Healthy co-twins showed greater TCRbeta diversity (inverse Simpson) than IBD patients.

The gene calls are TRBV3-1 and TRBJ1-6. Sequenced material: blood. The receptor was isolated from a human donor with ulcerative colitis or Crohn's disease, or a healthy co-twin of an affected twin (not recorded which). CDR3 protein: CASSPPGVAGGSPLHF. The full variable domain, rest sourced from reference TRBV3-1 and TRBJ1-6, is DTAVSQTPKYLVTQMGNDKSIKCEQNLGHDTMYWYKQDSKKFLKIMFSYNNKELIINETVPNRFSPKSPDKAHLNLHINSLELGDSAVYFCASSPPGVAGGSPLHFGNGTRLTVT.